This T cell receptor beta chain came from a study of cytomegalovirus exposure and HLA in healthy donors. Whole-study context: Prior work identified 100 million to 130 million unique TCR beta sequences in approximately 200 million T cells. Notes on the study in general: Reportedly, diagnosis of cytomegalovirus status by the classifier showed high specificity and sensitivity. Roughly even sequencing depth across donors was the assumption behind the presence/absence analyses. Associated with cytomegalovirus, according to the listing, were 150 to 200 TCR beta chains.

Researchers ran the PCR with 60 Vbeta and 13 Jbeta primers. Profiled with immunoSEQ multiplex PCR; TCRdb holds only in-frame clones, not every one. Among about 140,000 clones listed, 70% to 85% were seen once. The V gene end was trimmed by 3 bases and the J gene end by 3 bases; junction bases not matched to a gene: 5. This CDR3 region has 14 residues. The V gene's germline CDR1 is GTSNPN and CDR2 SVGIG (reference sequence). As to this clone: Its cognate antigen is unknown. Other DNA sequences from this sample encode an identical CDR3 as well.

This rearrangement joins TRBV30 to TRBJ2-1; TRBD2 agrees at 7 bases. The sequence came from a woman between 55 and 75 years old in good health and CMV-seropositive. The sample taken for sequencing was PBMCs. CDR3 nucleotides: TGTGCCTGGAGGGGCGGGAGTAGCTACAATGAGCAGTTCTTC. Translated: CAWRGGSSYNEQFF.